These 23 T cell receptor beta chains share one sample of origin, sequenced in a study of T cell repertoires in cytomegalovirus infection. Which antigens these TCRs recognize remains unknown. From the reads, TCRdb called clonotypes with MiXCR, one entry per CDR3 protein. This table holds 51,000 or so distinct CDR3 sequences, about 19% found once. Sample: CD8+ T cells from cultured PBMCs, taken from culture after CMV antigen stimulation. All receptors come from a human donor in good health (CMV status not recorded). Some clones in this sample may be carry-over from other donors' samples.

This clonotype has more than one count but fewer than ten. The chain combines TRBV6-1 with TRBJ1-1, with D possibly matching TRBD1 (5 bases). CDR3 length: 14 amino acids. V was cut by 7 bases and J by 4 bases, with 16 bases left in between. Germline V lookup: CDR1 MNHNS, CDR2 SASEGT. The CDR3 DNA reads TGTGCCAGCATCCCTCCAGGGAGGGGCACTGAAGCTTTCTTT. The encoded protein is CASIPPGRGTEAFF.

The gene calls are TRBV7-9 and TRBJ2-7; D remains ambiguous. CDR3 size: 13 residues. Trimming took off 2 bases at V and 7 bases at J, with 12 bases between the two ends. Germline V gene sequence: CDR1 SEHNR, CDR2 FQNEAQ (reference sequence). The CDR3 nucleotides are TGTGCCAGCAGCTTATCGAACCCCGGGGAGCAGTACTTC. Protein: CASSLSNPGEQYF.

This clonotype was counted a few times. The chain employs TRBV7-8 and TRBJ1-2; D is unresolved. Germline values: CDR1 SGHVS, CDR2 FQNEAQ. Deletions cut 0 bases from V and 3 bases from J, with 11 bases between. The CDR3 totals 15 residues. DNA of the CDR3: TGTGCCAGCAGCTTAGCAGGAGCGTTCCACTATGGCTACACCTTC. It translates to CASSLAGAFHYGYTF.

A few counts support this clonotype. The chain has TRBV6-2 or TRBV6-3 and TRBJ1-5; tentative D call: TRBD1 (6 bases). CDR1 is MNHEY, CDR2 SVGEGT, per germline. V was trimmed by 2 bases and J by 5 bases, leaving 10 bases between them. CDR3 size: 14 residues. The CDR3 reads CASSYLRTDQPQHF. CDR3 in DNA: TGTGCCAGCAGTTACCTCCGGACAGATCAGCCCCAGCATTTT.

This sequence joins TRBV7-2 and TRBJ2-1; D is ambiguous. The CDR3 is made up of 14 amino acids. Germline V lookup: CDR1 SGHTA, CDR2 FQGNSA. Trimming removed 8 bases at V and 3 bases at J, with 14 bases between. The CDR3 nucleotides read TGTGCCAGCTCGACCAGTGCCTTCTACAATGAGCAGTTCTTC. As protein: CASSTSAFYNEQFF.

The sample holds a few counts of this clonotype. The chain recombines TRBV6-1 with TRBJ2-7; 7 nucleotides line up with TRBD1. The germline CDR1 and CDR2 sequences are MNHNS and SASEGT. J was trimmed by 3 bases and V by 2 bases; bases with no gene match: 7. The CDR3 spans 15 residues. In DNA form, the CDR3 reads TGTGCCAGCAGTGAAATCGACAGGGTGATCTACGAGCAGTACTTC. Encoded protein: CASSEIDRVIYEQYF.

CDR3 sequence: CASGVSGENEKLFF. The CDR3 coding sequence is TGTGCCAGCGGTGTCTCGGGGGAGAATGAAAAACTGTTTTTT. V usage is TRBV7-9 and J usage is TRBJ1-4; possibly TRBD1 for D (5 bases). CDR3 length: 14 residues. Germline assignment: CDR1 SEHNR and CDR2 FQNEAQ (reference sequence). V was clipped by 8 bases and J by 5 bases, with 15 bases between them.

This clonotype was seen more than once but under ten times. The chain is built from TRBV7-8 and TRBJ1-6; D unclear. The germline gives CDR1 SGHVS, CDR2 FQNEAQ. V lost 1 base and J 3 bases, leaving 7 bases between the germline ends. CDR3 length: 15 residues. CDR3 DNA: TGTGCCAGCAGCTTAGGACCGCGCTATAATTCACCCCTCCACTTT. It is translated as CASSLGPRYNSPLHF.

V is TRBV27 and J is TRBJ2-3; perhaps TRBD1 as D (6 bases). This CDR3 is 15 amino acids long. V gave up 6 bases and J gave up 3 bases, with 16 bases separating them. Germline V gives CDR1 MNHEY, CDR2 SMNVEV (reference sequence). CDR3 protein: CASSPGPGVTDTQYF. CDR3 nucleotides: TGTGCCAGCAGCCCAGGGCCAGGGGTTACAGATACGCAGTATTTT.

The chain uses TRBV15 and TRBJ1-4; 8 positions agree with TRBD1. The junction had 1 base not matched to a gene; V was cut back by 0 bases and J by 4 bases. Germline loops: CDR1 LNHNV, CDR2 YYDKDF (reference sequence). The CDR3 contains 15 residues. The CDR3 is CATSRDRGHNEKLFF. The CDR3 DNA follows: TGTGCCACCAGCAGAGACAGGGGGCATAATGAAAAACTGTTTTTT.

This clonotype was counted at least ten times. The chain joins TRBV19 to TRBJ2-5, with a weak D call TRBD2 (5 bases). This CDR3 is built from 16 residues. Germline lookup yields CDR1 LNHDA and CDR2 SQIVND (reference sequence). Between the trimmed V and J ends, which lost 5 bases and 4 bases, there was a span of 20 bases. The chain's CDR3 is CASSPSGEAFSETQYF. DNA of the CDR3: TGTGCCAGTAGTCCCTCCGGGGAAGCCTTCTCAGAGACCCAGTACTTC.

The chain combines TRBV7-8 with TRBJ1-4, with a weak D call TRBD1 (5 bases). Germline CDR1 and CDR2: SGHVS and FQNEAQ. CDR3 length: 15 residues. V lost 0 bases and J 7 bases, leaving 12 bases between the germline ends. The CDR3 is CASSLARQGSEKLFF. The CDR3 bases are TGTGCCAGCAGCTTAGCGCGGCAGGGCAGTGAAAAACTGTTTTTT.

This clonotype was observed a few times. The V gene is TRBV25-1, the J gene TRBJ1-2; maybe TRBD1 (6 bases). Germline loops: CDR1 MGHDK, CDR2 SYGVNS. V dropped 7 bases and J dropped 8 bases, with 14 bases sitting between them. This CDR3 is built from 12 residues. Here the CDR3 DNA reads TGTGCCAGCATTGGGGGGCTCGAGGGCTACACCTTC. This gives the protein CASIGGLEGYTF.

This clonotype was counted only a few times. The chain has TRBV7-2 and TRBJ2-2; D unresolved. The V end was cut by 5 bases, the J end by 4 bases, with 14 bases between. The CDR3 extends over 15 amino acids. The germline gives CDR1 SGHTA, CDR2 FQGNSA. The chain's CDR3 is CASSLEAYSTGELFF. The CDR3 bases are TGTGCCAGCAGCCTAGAGGCCTATTCCACCGGGGAGCTGTTTTTT.

The CDR3 reads CSVGVPGQGDSSYEQYF. DNA of the CDR3: TGCAGCGTTGGTGTGCCGGGACAGGGAGACAGCTCCTACGAGCAGTACTTC. The gene calls are TRBV29-1 and TRBJ2-7; TRBD1 matches at 9 bases. This CDR3 has 17 residues. Germline CDR1 is SQVTM and CDR2 is ANQGSEA. V was clipped by 4 bases and J by 0 bases; unmatched bases: 13.

The table lists this clonotype with a few counts. This CDR3 is CASSSQIDRGPGGNQPQHF. CDR3 nucleotides: TGTGCCAGCAGTTCTCAAATCGACAGGGGGCCCGGCGGCAATCAGCCCCAGCATTTT. The chain combines TRBV6-5 with TRBJ1-5; 10 bases line up with TRBD1. V dropped 4 bases and J dropped 2; count of bases not matched to a gene: 14. Germline CDR1 and CDR2: MNHEY and SVGAGI. The CDR3 consists of 19 residues.

There are a few counts of this clonotype. V is TRBV28 and J is TRBJ1-5; 8 bases are a match to TRBD1. Trimming at V came to 3 bases and at J to 2 bases, leaving 21 bases not matched to a gene. The germline V gene has CDR1 MDHEN and CDR2 SYDVKM. The CDR3 consists of 21 residues. CDR3 nucleotide sequence: TGTGCCAGCAGTTTCCCTAGGCTAAGGACAGGGCTAAATGTGGGCAATCAGCCCCAGCATTTT. Its translation: CASSFPRLRTGLNVGNQPQHF. Combining the CDR3 with reference TRBV28 and TRBJ1-5 gives the whole variable domain DVKVTQSSRYLVKRTGEKVFLECVQDMDHENMFWYRQDPGLGLRLIYFSYDVKMKEKGDIPEGYSVSREKKERFSLILESASTNQTSMYLCASSFPRLRTGLNVGNQPQHFGDGTRLSIL.

The V and J genes are TRBV12-3 or TRBV12-4 and TRBJ1-1; D is unresolved. The CDR3 is 12 residues long. V was clipped by 1 base and J by 8 bases, with 8 bases between them. The CDR3 DNA is TGTGCCAGCAGTTTAGGAGCAGACGAAGCTTTCTTT. Translated, it gives CASSLGADEAFF.

This clonotype was detected only a few times. The chain is built from TRBV4-1 and TRBJ1-1; the D gene is possibly TRBD1 (5 bases). The CDR3 consists of 14 residues. Germline V gene lookup returns CDR1 MGHRA and CDR2 YSYEKL. V was cut by 5 bases and J by 4 bases, with 14 bases left in between. The CDR3 loop reads CASSYAGGGTEAFF. The CDR3 DNA reads as TGCGCCAGCAGCTACGCCGGGGGGGGCACTGAAGCTTTCTTT.

This sequence joins TRBV4-1 and TRBJ1-1; D is uncertain. The CDR3 runs to 14 residues. Between the trimmed V and J ends, which lost 0 bases and 7 bases, there was a span of 12 bases. Germline loops: CDR1 MGHRA, CDR2 YSYEKL. The CDR3 sequence is CASSQDPSVFEAFF. The CDR3 DNA sequence: TGCGCCAGCAGCCAAGATCCATCGGTCTTTGAAGCTTTCTTT.

This clonotype was picked up a small number of times. The CDR3 bases are TGTGCCAGCAGTTACTCGACGGGGGCCTACGAGCAGTACTTC. Protein product: CASSYSTGAYEQYF. The chain employs TRBV6-5 and TRBJ2-7, with D tentatively TRBD2 (6 bases). The germline V and J ends were trimmed by 0 bases and 2 bases, with 8 bases remaining between them. CDR3 length equals 14 residues. Germline loops: CDR1 MNHEY, CDR2 SVGAGI.

This clonotype has only a few counts. The chain has TRBV7-6 and TRBJ1-1; D unresolved. Germline CDR1 reads SGHVS; CDR2 reads FNYEAQ. V gave up 5 bases and J gave up 4 bases, with 8 bases separating them. The CDR3 consists of 12 residues. The CDR3 DNA reads TGTGCCAGCAGCCCACTTGCCACTGAAGCTTTCTTT. It encodes CASSPLATEAFF.

The rearrangement uses TRBV12-3 or TRBV12-4 and TRBJ1-1, with D possibly TRBD1 on 6 matching bases. The CDR3 contains 14 residues. V lost 1 base, J lost 5 bases, and 11 bases lay in between. The CDR3 here is CASSLGGARTEAFF. CDR3 nucleotides: TGTGCCAGCAGTTTAGGGGGGGCGCGAACTGAAGCTTTCTTT.